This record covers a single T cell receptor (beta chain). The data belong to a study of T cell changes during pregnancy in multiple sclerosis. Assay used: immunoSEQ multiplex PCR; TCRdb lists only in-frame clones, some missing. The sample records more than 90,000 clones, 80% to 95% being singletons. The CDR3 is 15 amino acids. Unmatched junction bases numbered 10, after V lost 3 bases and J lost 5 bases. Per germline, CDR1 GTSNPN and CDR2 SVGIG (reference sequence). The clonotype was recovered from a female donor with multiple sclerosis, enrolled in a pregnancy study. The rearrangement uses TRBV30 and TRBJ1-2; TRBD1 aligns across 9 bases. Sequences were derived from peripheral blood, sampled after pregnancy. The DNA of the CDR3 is TGTGCCTGGAGCCTCACAGGGGGCTATGGTTATGGCTACACCTTC. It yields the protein CAWSLTGGYGYGYTF.